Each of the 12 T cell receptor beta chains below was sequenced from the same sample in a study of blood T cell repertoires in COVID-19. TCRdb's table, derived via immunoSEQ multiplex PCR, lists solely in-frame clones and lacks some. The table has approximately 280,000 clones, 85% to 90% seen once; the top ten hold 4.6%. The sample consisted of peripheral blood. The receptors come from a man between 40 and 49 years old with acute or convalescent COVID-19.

The CDR3 DNA reads TGTGCCAGTAGTATTGGGGACAGGGCTGGCTACACCTTC. Residues: CASSIGDRAGYTF. The V and J genes are TRBV19 and TRBJ1-2, with 9 bases aligning to TRBD1. CDR3 size: 13 residues. With V trimmed by 3 bases and J by 7 bases, 3 bases remained unmatched. Germline V gives CDR1 LNHDA, CDR2 SQIVND (reference sequence).

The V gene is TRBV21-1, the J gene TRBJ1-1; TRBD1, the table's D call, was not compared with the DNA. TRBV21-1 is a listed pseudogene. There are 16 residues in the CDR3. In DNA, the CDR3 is TGTGCCAGCAGCAAGGAAGAGGGACAGGGGAACACTGAAGCTTTCTTT. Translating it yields CASSKEEGQGNTEAFF.

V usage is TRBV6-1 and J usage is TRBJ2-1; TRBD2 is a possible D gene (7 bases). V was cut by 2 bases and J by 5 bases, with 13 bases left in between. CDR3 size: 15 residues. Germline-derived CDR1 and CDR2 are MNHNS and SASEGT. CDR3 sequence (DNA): TGTGCCAGCAGTGAATTAGGGGGGAGGGACAATGAGCAGTTCTTC. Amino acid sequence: CASSELGGRDNEQFF.

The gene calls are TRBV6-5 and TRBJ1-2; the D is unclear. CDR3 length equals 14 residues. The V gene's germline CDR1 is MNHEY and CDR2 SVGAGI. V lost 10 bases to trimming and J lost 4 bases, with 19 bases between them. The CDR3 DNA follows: TGTGCCACCGGGTCTCTGGGTTCCCGCTATGGCTACACCTTC. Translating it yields CATGSLGSRYGYTF.

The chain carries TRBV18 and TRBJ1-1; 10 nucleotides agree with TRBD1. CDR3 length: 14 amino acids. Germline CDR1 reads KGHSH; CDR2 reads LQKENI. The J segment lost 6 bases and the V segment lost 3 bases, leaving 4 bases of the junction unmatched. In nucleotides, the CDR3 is TGTGCCAGCTCACCGGAGACAGGGGGCTCTGAAGCTTTCTTT. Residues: CASSPETGGSEAFF.

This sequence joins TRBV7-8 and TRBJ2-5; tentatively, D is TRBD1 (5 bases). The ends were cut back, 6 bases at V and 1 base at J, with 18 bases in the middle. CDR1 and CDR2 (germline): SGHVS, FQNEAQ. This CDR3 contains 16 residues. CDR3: CASSSYSRQSQETQYF. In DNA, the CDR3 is TGTGCCAGCAGTTCATACTCCAGACAGTCCCAAGAGACCCAGTACTTC.

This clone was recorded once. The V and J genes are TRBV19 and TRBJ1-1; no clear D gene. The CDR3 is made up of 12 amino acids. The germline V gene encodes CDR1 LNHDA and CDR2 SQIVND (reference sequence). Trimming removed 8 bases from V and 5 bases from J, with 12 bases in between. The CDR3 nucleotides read TGTGCCAGTGGCACACGGGGAACTGAAGCTTTCTTT. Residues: CASGTRGTEAFF.

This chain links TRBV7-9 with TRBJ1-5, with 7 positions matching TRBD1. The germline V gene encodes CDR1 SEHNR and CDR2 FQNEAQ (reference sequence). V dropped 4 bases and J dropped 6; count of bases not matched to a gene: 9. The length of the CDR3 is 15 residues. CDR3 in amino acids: CASSSEQGIGQPQHF. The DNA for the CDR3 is TGTGCCAGCAGCTCAGAACAGGGGATAGGTCAGCCCCAGCATTTT.

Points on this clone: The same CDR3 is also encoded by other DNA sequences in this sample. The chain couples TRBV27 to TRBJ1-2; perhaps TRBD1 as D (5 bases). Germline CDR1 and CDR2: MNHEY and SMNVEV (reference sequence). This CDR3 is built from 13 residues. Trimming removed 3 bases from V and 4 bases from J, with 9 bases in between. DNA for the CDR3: TGTGCCAGCAGTTTGAGACAGACCTATGGCTACACCTTC. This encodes CASSLRQTYGYTF.

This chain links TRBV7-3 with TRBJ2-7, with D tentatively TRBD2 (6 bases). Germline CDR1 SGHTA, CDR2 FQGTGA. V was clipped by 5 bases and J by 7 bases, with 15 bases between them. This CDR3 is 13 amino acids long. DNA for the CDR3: TGTGCCAGCAGCGACCAGGGACTTGGGGAGCAGTACTTC. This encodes CASSDQGLGEQYF.

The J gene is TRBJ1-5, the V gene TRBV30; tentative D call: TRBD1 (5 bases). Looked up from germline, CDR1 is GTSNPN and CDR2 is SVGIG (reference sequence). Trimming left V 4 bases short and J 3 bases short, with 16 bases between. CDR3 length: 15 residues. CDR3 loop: CAWNPEMGPNQPQHF. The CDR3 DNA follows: TGTGCCTGGAATCCTGAGATGGGGCCCAATCAGCCCCAGCATTTT.

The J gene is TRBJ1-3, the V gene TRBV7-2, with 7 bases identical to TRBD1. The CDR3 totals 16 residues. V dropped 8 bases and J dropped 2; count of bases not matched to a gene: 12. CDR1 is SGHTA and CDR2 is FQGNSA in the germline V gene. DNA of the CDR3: TGTGCCAGCGCCCAACAGGGGACGGGCACTGGAAACACCATATATTTT. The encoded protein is CASAQQGTGTGNTIYF.